This is a list of T cell receptor beta chains from one sample in a study of OX40 agonist ivuxolimab in advanced cancers. TCRdb's copy holds only in-frame clones and misses some; the assay was immunoSEQ multiplex PCR. The table lists around 72,000 clones, 82% of them singletons. Here the sequenced sample was CD4+ or CD8+ T cells sorted from blood, taken in a trial of the OX40 agonist ivuxolimab. The origin of the receptors is an adult with an advanced solid tumor such as melanoma, head and neck, liver or kidney cancer. Each CDR3 is given with its conserved first and last residue. A D gene is named only where the DNA matches it firmly. Size tells how often a clone was seen (once, few, many) or the class of an expanded clone, and some rows leave it out.

CDR3 DNA | CDR3 protein | J gene | D gene | clone size | V gene
TGTGCCAGTACCAGGACTAGCGGGGGGTTCACAGATACGCAGTATTTT | CASTRTSGGFTDTQYF | TRBJ2-3 | TRBD2 | . | TRBV19
TGTGCCAGCAGCTCCCAGGGACTAGCTGGGGCCAACGTCCTGACTTTC | CASSSQGLAGANVLTF | TRBJ2-6 | TRBD2 | . | TRBV7-3
TGTGCCAGCAGCGTAGGGGCCCTCCCGGGGGGCTCCTACAATGAGCAGTTCTTC | CASSVGALPGGSYNEQFF | TRBJ2-1 | TRBD2 | . | TRBV9
TGTGCCAGCAGCTTAGTCCCAGGGTATGAGCAGTACTTC | CASSLVPGYEQYF | TRBJ2-7 | . | . | TRBV7-2
TGTGCCACCTCGTGGAAGGGGGCAAGGGGTGGCTACACCTTC | CATSWKGARGGYTF | TRBJ1-2 | TRBD1 | . | TRBV6-1
TGTGCCAGCACAATATCGGAGTCGAGTGGCTACACCTTC | CASTISESSGYTF | TRBJ1-2 | . | . | TRBV18
TGTGCCAGCAGCTTGCCCGGGGGGGTCCAAGAGACCCAGTACTTC | CASSLPGGVQETQYF | TRBJ2-5 | TRBD2 | . | TRBV28
TGTGCCAGCAGCCCGGGACTAAAAGAGACCCAGTACTTC | CASSPGLKETQYF | TRBJ2-5 | TRBD2 | . | TRBV11-2
TGTGCCAGCAGTGCCCCCATTTCCCTCAGGAGGAACACCGGGGAGCTGTTTTTT | CASSAPISLRRNTGELFF | TRBJ2-2 | . | . | TRBV2
TGTGCCAGCTCACCAAATTTGGATCAGCCCCAGCATTTT | CASSPNLDQPQHF | TRBJ1-5 | . | . | TRBV18
TGTGCCAGCAGCTTAGGCAGGAACACTGAAGCTTTCTTT | CASSLGRNTEAFF | TRBJ1-1 | . | . | TRBV7-2
TGCGCCAGCAGCCACCGACTAGCTGCTAGCTCCTACGAGCAGTACTTC | CASSHRLAASSYEQYF | TRBJ2-7 | TRBD2 | . | TRBV4-3
TGTGCCAGCAGCCTGATGATGGGGGGCCATGAGCAGTTCTTC | CASSLMMGGHEQFF | TRBJ2-1 | . | once | TRBV11-2
TGTGCCAGCAGCTTGAGAACAGACAATGAGCAGTTCTTC | CASSLRTDNEQFF | TRBJ2-1 | . | . | TRBV5-5
TGTGCCTGGAGTGTAAGAGGGGATCAGCCCCAGCATTTT | CAWSVRGDQPQHF | TRBJ1-5 | . | . | TRBV30
TGTGCCAGCAGTTACCAGGGAGGGGATTCACCCCTCCACTTT | CASSYQGGDSPLHF | TRBJ1-6 | . | . | TRBV6-5
TGTGCCAGCAGCCAAGAAAGGACAGGGGGCTATGGCTACACCTTC | CASSQERTGGYGYTF | TRBJ1-2 | TRBD1 | . | TRBV4-2
TGTGCCAGCAGCCAAGTGACGGAGAGGACCTCCGGAAACACCATATATTTT | CASSQVTERTSGNTIYF | TRBJ1-3 | . | . | TRBV4-2
TGTGCCAGCAGCAATGCAGGGGGCACAGATACGCAGTATTTT | CASSNAGGTDTQYF | TRBJ2-3 | . | . | TRBV6-1
TGTGCCAGCAGCCGTAGCGCCAGCTCCTACGAGCAGTACTTC | CASSRSASSYEQYF | TRBJ2-7 | . | . | TRBV7-9
TGTGCCAGCAGTTTTCCCCAAGCAGGAACTAATGAAAAACTGTTTTTT | CASSFPQAGTNEKLFF | TRBJ1-4 | . | . | TRBV28
TGTGCCAGCAGCTTAGTTATGGGAGGGGACTACGAGCAGTACTTC | CASSLVMGGDYEQYF | TRBJ2-7 | TRBD2 | few | TRBV11-2
TGCGCCAGCAGTCAGGGTGTGGAAGGGGCTACGCAGTATTTT | CASSQGVEGATQYF | TRBJ2-3 | . | . | TRBV5-1
TGTGCCAGCAGCGGACGGGTTAATAATTCACCCCTCCACTTT | CASSGRVNNSPLHF | TRBJ1-6 | . | . | TRBV9
TGTGCCAGCAGCTTGGCTGTTCAGAACACTGAAGCTTTCTTT | CASSLAVQNTEAFF | TRBJ1-1 | . | . | TRBV5-5
TGTGCCAGCAGCCTGACGGGATACTACGAGCAGTACTTC | CASSLTGYYEQYF | TRBJ2-7 | . | . | TRBV7-2
TGTGCCAGCACCTATAGCGGGAGTAGGACAGATACGCAGTATTTT | CASTYSGSRTDTQYF | TRBJ2-3 | TRBD2 | . | TRBV28
TGCGCCAGCAGTGACGGGGTAGGGGTCCCGGTATATCAGCCCCAGCATTTT | CASSDGVGVPVYQPQHF | TRBJ1-5 | . | . | TRBV10-2
TGTGCCAGCTCACCCCGACTAGTTTCCGAGCAGTACTTC | CASSPRLVSEQYF | TRBJ2-7 | . | . | TRBV18
TGTGCCAGCAGCCAAGGAGCGGGGGGCCGCGTGGAGACCCAGTACTTC | CASSQGAGGRVETQYF | TRBJ2-5 | TRBD2 | . | TRBV14
TGTGCCAGCAGCGTTCTAGCGGGAGTGCTCTCCTACGAGCAGTACTTC | CASSVLAGVLSYEQYF | TRBJ2-7 | TRBD2 | . | TRBV5-6
TGCGCCAGCAGCTCCATACTAGGGGGCGAGACCCAGTACTTC | CASSSILGGETQYF | TRBJ2-5 | TRBD1 | . | TRBV5-1
TGTGCCAGCAGTTACTTCGGGTCTAATGAAAAACTGTTTTTT | CASSYFGSNEKLFF | TRBJ1-4 | . | . | TRBV6-5
TGTGCCAGCAGCTTCCCGAAGGGGGCGGCAACTGAAGCTTTCTTT | CASSFPKGAATEAFF | TRBJ1-1 | TRBD1 | . | TRBV11-2
TGTGCCAGCAGTTTGAGGGGGAGGGCTCCGGGGGAGCTGTTTTTT | CASSLRGRAPGELFF | TRBJ2-2 | . | . | TRBV27
TGTGCCAGCAGCTTGGGGACTAGCGGGGCTAGCTCCTACAATGAGCAGTTCTTC | CASSLGTSGASSYNEQFF | TRBJ2-1 | TRBD2 | . | TRBV7-9